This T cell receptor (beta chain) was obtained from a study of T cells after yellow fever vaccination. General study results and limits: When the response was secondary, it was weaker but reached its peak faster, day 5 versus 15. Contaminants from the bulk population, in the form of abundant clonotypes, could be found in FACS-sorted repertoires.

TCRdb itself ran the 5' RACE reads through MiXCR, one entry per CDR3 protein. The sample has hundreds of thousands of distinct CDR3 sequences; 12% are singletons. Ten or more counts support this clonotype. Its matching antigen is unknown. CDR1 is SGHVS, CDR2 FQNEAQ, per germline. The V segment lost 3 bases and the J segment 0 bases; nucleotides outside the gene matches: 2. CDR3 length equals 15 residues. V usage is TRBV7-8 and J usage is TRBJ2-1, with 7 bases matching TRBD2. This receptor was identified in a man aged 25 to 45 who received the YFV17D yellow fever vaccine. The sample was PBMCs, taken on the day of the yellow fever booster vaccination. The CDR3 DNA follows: TGTGCCAGCAGCTTGAGGGAGGGCTCCTACAATGAGCAGTTCTTC. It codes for CASSLREGSYNEQFF.